Given below is one T cell receptor (beta chain) in context. Its antigen is still unknown. The data were obtained in a study of CXCR3-negative and CXCR3-positive naive CD8 T cells. Overall study context: Per library, roughly 1.4 +/- 0.3 million reads; 130 million to 150 million TRB reads overall.

At 300,000 to 350,000 cells each, triplicate sorts were carried out for each CD8+ T cell subset. The CD45RO-CCR7+CD27+CD95- phenotype denoted naive CD8+ T cells. The study made its TRB cDNA libraries by 5' RACE, adding UMI labels. For each CDR3 protein, TCRdb gives one entry from its re-call of the 5' RACE reads, without DNA. The sample data list some 54,000 distinct CDR3 sequences. Overall study results and limits: Naive cells that were CXCR3-positive had more hydrophobic TRB CDR3s (compared with CXCR3-negative naive cells).

Germline CDR1 is DFQATT and CDR2 is SNEGSKA (reference sequence). This CDR3 is built from 15 residues. The sequence derives from a human donor in good health. Some clones in this sample may be carry-over from other donors' samples. V and J are TRBV20-1 and TRBJ2-7; checking the TCRdb D call of TRBD1 is not possible without DNA. The sample was naive CXCR3+ CD8+ T cells from blood. Subset noted: CD45RO-CCR7+CD27+CD95- naive CD8+ T cells expressing CXCR3 (TNR3+). The CDR3 protein is CSASAGDRGLGEQYF.